This T cell receptor (beta chain) was observed in a study of cytomegalovirus exposure and HLA in healthy donors. This PCR relied on a set of 60 Vbeta primers and 13 Jbeta primers. Profiled with immunoSEQ multiplex PCR; TCRdb holds only in-frame clones, not every one. This table has about 130,000 clones, 75% to 85% appearing once. Study-wide findings and caveats: The number of N-insertions in an Asian-associated ancestry cluster was reportedly below the 666-donor mean in a later analysis. Excluded: some indistinguishable V segments such as TRBV6-2 and TRBV6-3.

For this clone: The antigen is unknown.

The CDR3 sequence is 14 residues long. Germline CDR1 reads PRHDT; CDR2 reads FYEKMQ (reference sequence). J gave up 3 bases and V 5 bases, and 4 bases lay outside the gene matches. The sequenced sample was PBMCs. The TCR was taken from a young man in good health and CMV-seropositive. This chain uses TRBV13 with TRBJ2-5; 9 bases are shared with TRBD1. This chain's CDR3 is CASSARDREETQYF. CDR3 coding DNA: TGTGCCAGCAGCGCCCGGGACAGGGAAGAGACCCAGTACTTC. The full variable domain, with the rest looked up from reference TRBV13 and TRBJ2-5, is AAGVIQSPRHLIKEKRETATLKCYPIPRHDTVYWYQQGPGQDPQFLISFYEKMQSDKGSIPDRFSAQQFSDYHSELNMSSLELGDSALYFCASSARDREETQYFGPGTRLLVL.